Listed below are T cell receptor beta chains from one sample, sequenced in a study of blood T cell repertoires in COVID-19. The data were produced by immunoSEQ multiplex PCR, yet TCRdb's version contains in-frame clones alone and is incomplete. The table includes a few hundred thousand clones, around 84% detected once. Sequencing input: PBMCs or T cells enriched from blood (not recorded which). These receptors originate from a woman between 35 and 50 years old who had recovered from COVID-19. CDR3s include the opening cysteine and the closing phenylalanine or tryptophan. Fields, in order: V gene, D gene, clone size, J gene, CDR3 DNA, CDR3 protein. The D gene is left open where the match is weak. The size entry is marked missing in some rows and otherwise reads once, few, many or a size class.

>TRBV19|NA|NA|TRBJ1-1
TGTGCCAGTAGTATAGCGAGGGTCGCGAACACTGAAGCTTTCTTT
CASSIARVANTEAFF
>TRBV27|NA|NA|TRBJ1-2
TGTGCCAGCAGTTTCTCCCCCGCAGGTACTAACTATGGCTACACCTTC
CASSFSPAGTNYGYTF
>TRBV11-3|TRBD2|NA|TRBJ2-1
TGTGCCAGCAGCTTAGGTACAGCGGGAGGGGGGGATGAGCAGTTCTTC
CASSLGTAGGGDEQFF
>TRBV29-1|TRBD1|once|TRBJ2-2
TGCAGCGTTGAATTCATGGGACAGGGGAGGGCCGGGGAGCTGTTTTTT
CSVEFMGQGRAGELFF
>TRBV7-9|TRBD1|NA|TRBJ1-3
TGTGCCAGCAGCTTAGGGACAGGGAGCTCTGGAAACACCATATATTTT
CASSLGTGSSGNTIYF
>TRBV12-3/TRBV12-4|NA|NA|TRBJ1-1
TGTGCCAGCAGTACAGGGTTCACTGAAGCTTTCTTT
CASSTGFTEAFF
>TRBV10-3|NA|NA|TRBJ1-1
TGTGCCATCAGTGAAGGCCAGAGGCACACTGAAGCTTTCTTT
CAISEGQRHTEAFF
>TRBV19|TRBD2|NA|TRBJ2-1
TGTGCCAGTAGCCCCCTAGCGGGACCCCATGAGCAGTTCTTC
CASSPLAGPHEQFF
>TRBV11-2|NA|NA|TRBJ1-3
TGTGCCAGCAGCTTAGACAGCGCTGGAAACACCATATATTTT
CASSLDSAGNTIYF
>TRBV27|TRBD1|NA|TRBJ2-5
TGTGCCAGCAGTTTGCCGGGACAGGGGAAGACCCAGTACTTC
CASSLPGQGKTQYF
>TRBV15|NA|NA|TRBJ2-1
TGTGCCACCTCGATGGGCGCCTTACTTCTCTCCTACAATGAGCAGTTCTTC
CATSMGALLLSYNEQFF
>TRBV20-1|NA|NA|TRBJ1-2
TGCAGTGCTAGAGATAGATACGGCTACACCTTC
CSARDRYGYTF
>TRBV10-3|NA|NA|TRBJ1-2
TGTGCCATCAGCCAAAACTATGGCTACACCTTC
CAISQNYGYTF
>TRBV7-9|NA|NA|TRBJ2-1
TGTGCCAGCAGCCCGAGCCATGAGCAGTTCTTC
CASSPSHEQFF
>TRBV6-5|TRBD2|NA|TRBJ2-1
TGTGCCAGCAGTTACTGGCGGGAGTACAATGAGCAGTTCTTC
CASSYWREYNEQFF
>TRBV5-1|NA|few|TRBJ2-1
TGCGCCAGCATCCGGAAGCCAGAACGGCGGAATGAGCAGTTCTTC
CASIRKPERRNEQFF
>TRBV28|TRBD2|NA|TRBJ2-1
TGTGCCAGCAGTGCCTCCTTCTCCAGCGGGGGCTTCAATGAGCAGTTCTTC
CASSASFSSGGFNEQFF
>TRBV4-1|NA|NA|TRBJ1-1
TGCGCCAGCAGCCAAAAACGGGGATCGAACACTGAAGCTTTCTTT
CASSQKRGSNTEAFF
>TRBV10-3|NA|NA|TRBJ1-6
TGTGCCATCAGTGAAGGGCAGGGGTCACCCCTCCACTTT
CAISEGQGSPLHF
>TRBV6-5|NA|few|TRBJ1-3
TGTGCCAGCAGTTACGCCAAAACAAGCTCTGGAAACACCATATATTTT
CASSYAKTSSGNTIYF
>TRBV19|TRBD1|NA|TRBJ2-5
TGTGCCAGTAGTAAGGGGGCGAGCCTTCAAGAGACCCAGTACTTC
CASSKGASLQETQYF
>TRBV5-1|NA|NA|TRBJ1-1
TGCGCCAGCAGCTTAGGTGGGGGGGACACTGAAGCTTTCTTT
CASSLGGGDTEAFF
>TRBV7-9|NA|NA|TRBJ1-6
TGTGCCAGCAGACAATCCGGGAATTCACCCCTCCACTTT
CASRQSGNSPLHF
>TRBV27|NA|few|TRBJ2-2
TGTGCCAGCAGTCCGTTCGCGAACACCGGGGAGCTGTTTTTT
CASSPFANTGELFF
>TRBV25-1|NA|NA|TRBJ1-2
TGTGCCAGCAGCGCAGGTGTTGGGGGCTACACCTTC
CASSAGVGGYTF
>TRBV30|NA|NA|TRBJ2-1
TGTGCCTGGAGTCCTGGTAGCTCCTACAATGAGCAGTTCTTC
CAWSPGSSYNEQFF
>TRBV5-4|TRBD2|NA|TRBJ2-3
TGTGCCAGCAGCTCTAAGCGGGAGGGGAGCACAGATACGCAGTATTTT
CASSSKREGSTDTQYF
>TRBV27|TRBD2|NA|TRBJ2-1
TGTGCCAGCAGGCCCGGGACGGGACTATACAATGAGCAGTTCTTC
CASRPGTGLYNEQFF
>TRBV27|NA|NA|TRBJ1-4
TGTGCCAGCAGTTCCCGGTCCAGGGGCTACCCTGAAAAACTGTTTTTT
CASSSRSRGYPEKLFF
>TRBV4-1|TRBD2|NA|TRBJ2-3
TGCGCCAGCAGCCAAGAAACTAGCGGGACTTACACAGATACGCAGTATTTT
CASSQETSGTYTDTQYF
>TRBV5-4|TRBD2|NA|TRBJ2-1
TGTGCCAGCAGCCCCGGGGCGGGGGGATTTGGTGAGCAGTTCTTC
CASSPGAGGFGEQFF
>TRBV19|TRBD1|NA|TRBJ1-1
TGTGCCAGTAGTATGGACAGGGAGGTTCCTGAAGCTTTCTTT
CASSMDREVPEAFF
>TRBV27|NA|NA|TRBJ2-3
TGTGCCAGCAGTGTCATCTCAGGTACCTTATGGGCAGATACGCAGTATTTT
CASSVISGTLWADTQYF
>TRBV27|TRBD2|NA|TRBJ2-5
TGTGCCAGCAGTCGGCTAGCGGACCAAGAGACCCAGTACTTC
CASSRLADQETQYF
>TRBV7-9|TRBD2|NA|TRBJ2-7
TGTGCCAGCAGACCTACTAGCGGGATCTCCTACGAGCAGTACTTC
CASRPTSGISYEQYF
>TRBV28|NA|NA|TRBJ2-7
TGTGCCAGCAGTTTACGGGGTCCCTACGAGCAGTACTTC
CASSLRGPYEQYF
>TRBV7-2|TRBD2|NA|TRBJ2-5
TGTGCCAGCAGTAGCGGGAGGGCTCTTGAGACCCAGTACTTC
CASSSGRALETQYF
>TRBV7-2|NA|once|TRBJ1-4
TGTGCCAGCAGCGCAGGGCGAACTAATGAAAAACTGTTTTTT
CASSAGRTNEKLFF
>TRBV3-1/TRBV3-2|NA|NA|TRBJ1-6
TGTGCCAGCAGCCCCCGCGGAGGGGACGATTCACCCCTCCACTTT
CASSPRGGDDSPLHF
>TRBV2|NA|NA|TRBJ1-3
TGTGCCAGCAGTGGACTAGGAAACACCATATATTTT
CASSGLGNTIYF
>TRBV6-5|TRBD1|NA|TRBJ1-2
TGTGCCAGCAGTCGCGGGACAGGGGATGGCTACACCTTC
CASSRGTGDGYTF